These 13 T cell receptor beta chains were all obtained from the same sample, sequenced in a study of cytomegalovirus exposure and HLA in healthy donors. 13 Jbeta primers and 60 Vbeta primers were used for the PCR. Sequencing used immunoSEQ multiplex PCR; TCRdb keeps in-frame clones, though not all of them. The data contain roughly 130,000 clones, 78% of them seen just once; the ten biggest clones take up approximately 1.8%. The source material was PBMCs. The receptor source for this set is a woman aged 40 to 55 in good health and CMV-seronegative.

The V call is TRBV6-5, the J call TRBJ1-5; D is ambiguous. Looked up from germline, CDR1 is MNHEY and CDR2 is SVGAGI. With 8 bases removed from V and 0 bases from J, the gap between germline ends came to 14 bases. This CDR3 contains 15 residues. CDR3 residues: CASSPGSYSNQPQHF. The CDR3 coding sequence is TGTGCCAGCTCTCCGGGGTCCTATAGCAATCAGCCCCAGCATTTT.

The chain links TRBV5-1 to TRBJ1-2, with 10 bases aligning to TRBD1. J lost 4 bases, V lost 0 bases, and 12 bases had no gene match. The CDR3 has 18 residues. Per the germline V gene, CDR1 is SGHRS and CDR2 is YFSETQ. For the CDR3, the DNA is TGCGCCAGCAGCTTGGTGGGGGATGACAGGGGGCGAGGCTATGGCTACACCTTC. Translating it yields CASSLVGDDRGRGYGYTF.

This chain joins TRBV5-6 and TRBJ2-5; tentatively, D is TRBD1 (6 bases). Germline V gives CDR1 SGHDT, CDR2 YYEEEE. The CDR3 is 13 residues long. V gave up 4 bases and J gave up 5 bases, with 12 bases separating them. The CDR3 bases are TGTGCCAGCAGCGCAGGGGTCGGTGAGACCCAGTACTTC. Its translation: CASSAGVGETQYF.

The V gene is TRBV11-3, the J gene TRBJ2-2; D unresolved. Germline loops: CDR1 SGHNT, CDR2 YENEEA. The CDR3 is made up of 12 amino acids. Trimming removed 3 bases from V and 7 bases from J, with 6 bases in between. The CDR3 spells CASSFRGGELFF. The CDR3 DNA follows: TGTGCCAGCAGCTTCCGAGGCGGGGAGCTGTTTTTT.

The gene calls are TRBV6-1 and TRBJ1-1; D perhaps matches TRBD1 (5 bases). This CDR3 is 14 amino acids long. V was pared by 10 bases and J by 3 bases, with 18 bases between. Germline CDR1 is MNHNS and CDR2 is SASEGT. This chain's CDR3 is CATAALGHHTEAFF. The CDR3 bases are TGTGCCACCGCCGCATTAGGACACCACACTGAAGCTTTCTTT.

This clone was observed once. The rearrangement links TRBV6-6 to TRBJ2-7; D not resolved. This CDR3 contains 12 residues. V lost 6 bases to trimming and J lost 4 bases, with 10 bases between them. Germline loops: CDR1 MNHNY, CDR2 SVGAGI (reference sequence). This CDR3 reads CASSIAGYEQYF. CDR3 bases: TGTGCCAGCAGCATTGCCGGGTACGAGCAGTACTTC.

The chain employs TRBV6-5 and TRBJ2-2; no clear D gene. CDR3 length: 15 residues. In germline, CDR1 is MNHEY, CDR2 SVGAGI. Trimming cost V 4 bases and J 2 bases, with 11 bases left between them. The CDR3 reads CASSSPRQNTGELFF. For the CDR3, the DNA is TGTGCCAGCAGTTCCCCCAGACAAAACACCGGGGAGCTGTTTTTT.

The chain recombines TRBV6-5 with TRBJ1-4; the match to TRBD1 covers 8 bases. After removal of 6 bases from V and 7 bases from J, the junction contained 10 bases not matched to a gene. Germline CDR1 reads MNHEY; CDR2 reads SVGAGI. There are 15 residues in the CDR3. DNA of the CDR3: TGTGCCAGCAGCCTCGGACAGGGTTTTCGTGAAAAACTGTTTTTT. Encoded protein: CASSLGQGFREKLFF.

The CDR3 spells CAWRQNNEQFF. In nucleotides, the CDR3 is TGTGCCTGGAGACAGAACAATGAGCAGTTCTTC. The V call is TRBV30, the J call TRBJ2-1; D unclear. V gave up 3 bases and J gave up 5 bases, with 5 bases separating them. Germline-derived CDR1 and CDR2 are GTSNPN and SVGIG (reference sequence). This CDR3 has 11 amino acids.

The V and J genes are TRBV5-1 and TRBJ2-7, with D maybe TRBD1 (6 bases). Trimming took 4 bases from V and 2 from J, leaving 19 bases between them. CDR1 and CDR2 from the germline V gene are SGHRS and YFSETQ. The CDR3 spans 16 residues. The CDR3 bases are TGCGCCAGCAGCCCGGCCCCCCCAGGGGCGACCTACGAGCAGTACTTC. Translation: CASSPAPPGATYEQYF.

This sequence joins TRBV28 and TRBJ2-7, with 9 bases matching TRBD1. CDR1 MDHEN and CDR2 SYDVKM come from the germline V gene. The V and J ends lost 3 bases and 7 bases, in that order; junction bases with no gene match: 7. This CDR3 is 14 amino acids long. The CDR3 sequence is CASSFTGGMREQYF. Here the CDR3 DNA reads TGTGCCAGCAGTTTCACAGGGGGCATGAGGGAGCAGTACTTC.

The sample holds one count of this clone. The V and J genes are TRBV4-2 and TRBJ2-3; 16 nucleotides match TRBD2. J gave up 0 bases and V 0 bases, and 6 bases lay outside the gene matches. Germline V gives CDR1 LGHNA, CDR2 YNFKEQ. The CDR3 totals 20 residues. CDR3 sequence: CASSQDGTSGGATSTDTQYF. The DNA of the CDR3 is TGTGCCAGCAGCCAAGATGGGACTAGCGGGGGGGCTACTAGCACAGATACGCAGTATTTT.

V usage is TRBV6-4 and J usage is TRBJ2-5; D unresolved. Per germline, CDR1 MRHNA and CDR2 SNTAGT. The CDR3 runs 15 residues. V was pared by 6 bases and J by 5 bases, with 19 bases between. CDR3 sequence: CASSVPGGYRETQYF. The CDR3 nucleotides are TGTGCCAGCAGCGTCCCGGGTGGTTATCGGGAGACCCAGTACTTC.